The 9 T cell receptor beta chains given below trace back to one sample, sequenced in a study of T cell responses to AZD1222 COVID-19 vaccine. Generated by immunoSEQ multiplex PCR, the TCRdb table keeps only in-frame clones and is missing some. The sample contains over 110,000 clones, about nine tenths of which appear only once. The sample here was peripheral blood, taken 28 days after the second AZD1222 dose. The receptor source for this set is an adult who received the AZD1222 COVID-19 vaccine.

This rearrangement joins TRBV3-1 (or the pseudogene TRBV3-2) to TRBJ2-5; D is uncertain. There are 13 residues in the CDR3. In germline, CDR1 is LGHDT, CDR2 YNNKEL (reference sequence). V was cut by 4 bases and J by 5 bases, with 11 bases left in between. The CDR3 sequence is CASSPLSRETQYF. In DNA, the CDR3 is TGTGCCAGCAGCCCATTGTCCAGGGAGACCCAGTACTTC.

CDR3 coding DNA: TGTGCCAGCAGTTATCCTGTGGACAGCGACTATGGCTACACCTTC. Translated, it gives CASSYPVDSDYGYTF. V usage is TRBV6-2 or TRBV6-3 and J usage is TRBJ1-2; weak D call: TRBD1 (6 bases). The CDR3 sequence is 15 residues long. Germline lookup yields CDR1 MNHEY and CDR2 SVGEGT. V was pared by 3 bases and J by 3 bases, with 14 bases between.

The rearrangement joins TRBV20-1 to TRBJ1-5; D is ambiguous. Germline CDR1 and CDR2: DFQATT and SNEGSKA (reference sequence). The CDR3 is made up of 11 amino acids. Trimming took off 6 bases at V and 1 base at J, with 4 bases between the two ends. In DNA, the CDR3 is TGCAGTGCCCAGAGCAATCAGCCCCAGCATTTT. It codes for CSAQSNQPQHF.

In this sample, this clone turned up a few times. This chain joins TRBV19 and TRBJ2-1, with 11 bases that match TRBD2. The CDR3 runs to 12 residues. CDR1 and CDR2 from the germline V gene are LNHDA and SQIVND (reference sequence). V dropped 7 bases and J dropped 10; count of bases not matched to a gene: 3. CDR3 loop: CASTLAGDEQFF. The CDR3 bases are TGTGCCAGTACACTAGCGGGAGACGAGCAGTTCTTC.

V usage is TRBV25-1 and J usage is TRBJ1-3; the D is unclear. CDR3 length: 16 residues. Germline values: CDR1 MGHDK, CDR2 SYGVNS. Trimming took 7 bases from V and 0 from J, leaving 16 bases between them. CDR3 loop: CASTAGSFLSGNTIYF. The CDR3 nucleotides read TGTGCCAGCACCGCTGGTAGTTTCCTCTCTGGAAACACCATATATTTT.

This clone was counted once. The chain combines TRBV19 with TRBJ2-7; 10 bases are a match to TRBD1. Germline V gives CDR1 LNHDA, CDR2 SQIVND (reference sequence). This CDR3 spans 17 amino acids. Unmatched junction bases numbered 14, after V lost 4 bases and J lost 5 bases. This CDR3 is CASSKKGRTGGRDEQYF. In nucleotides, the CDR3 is TGTGCCAGTAGTAAAAAGGGCCGGACAGGGGGGCGTGACGAGCAGTACTTC.

The CDR3, as DNA: TGTGCCAGCAGCTCCCCGGGGTATGGCTACACCTTC. It is translated as CASSSPGYGYTF. V gene TRBV7-2 combines with J gene TRBJ1-2, with no clear D. CDR1 SGHTA and CDR2 FQGNSA come from the germline V gene. CDR3 size: 12 residues. The V gene lost 4 bases and the J gene lost 5 bases, with 8 bases spanning the gap.

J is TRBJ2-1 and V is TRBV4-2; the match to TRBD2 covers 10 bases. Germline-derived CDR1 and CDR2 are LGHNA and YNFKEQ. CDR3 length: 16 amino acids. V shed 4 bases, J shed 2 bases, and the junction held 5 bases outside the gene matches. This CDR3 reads CASSPDLAGAYNEQFF. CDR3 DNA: TGTGCCAGCAGCCCGGACCTAGCGGGGGCCTACAATGAGCAGTTCTTC.

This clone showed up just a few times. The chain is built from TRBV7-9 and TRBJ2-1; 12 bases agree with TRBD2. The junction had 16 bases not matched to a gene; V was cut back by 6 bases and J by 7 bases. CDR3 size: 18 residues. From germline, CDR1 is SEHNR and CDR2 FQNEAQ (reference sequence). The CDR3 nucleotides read TGTGCCAGCAGTTTACCTCCTCGACTAGCGGGAGTTAGGAATGAGCAGTTCTTC. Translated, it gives CASSLPPRLAGVRNEQFF.